This passage covers 20 T cell receptor beta chains from one sample sequenced in a study of immune reconstitution after stem cell transplant in scleroderma. TCRdb used MiXCR to reprocess the RT-PCR reads, holding one entry per CDR3 protein. The data contain 2,000 or so distinct CDR3 sequences, about a sixth of them singletons. This sample was obtained before or after autologous hematopoietic stem cell transplantation (not recorded which). The receptors originated from a female donor with systemic sclerosis.

This clonotype qualifies as medium-sized. The chain links TRBV5-1 to TRBJ2-1; possible D gene TRBD1, 5 bases. From germline, CDR1 is SGHRS and CDR2 YFSETQ. Deletions cut 0 bases from V and 4 bases from J, with 11 bases between. The CDR3 has 15 amino acids. The CDR3 is CASSLAGNPYNEQFF. The CDR3 nucleotides read TGCGCCAGCAGCTTGGCAGGGAACCCTTACAATGAGCAGTTCTTC.

The chain uses TRBV25-1 and TRBJ2-6, with D possibly TRBD2 on 5 matching bases. This CDR3 spans 18 amino acids. V lost 4 bases and J lost 0, with 16 bases in between. In germline, CDR1 is MGHDK, CDR2 SYGVNS. CDR3 bases: TGTGCCAGCAGTGCAGAGGGTACAGTTCTCTCTGGGGCCAACGTCCTGACTTTC. Translation: CASSAEGTVLSGANVLTF.

This clonotype was counted a few times. The chain is built from TRBV7-2 and TRBJ2-7; tentatively, D is TRBD1 (5 bases). The CDR3 is made up of 15 amino acids. Germline V gene sequence: CDR1 SGHTA, CDR2 FQGNSA. V lost 5 bases, J lost 6 bases, and 20 bases lay in between. In DNA form, the CDR3 reads TGTGCCAGCAGCAATTCGTGGGGCACCATCGGCGAGCAGTACTTC. It codes for CASSNSWGTIGEQYF.

The V call is TRBV2, the J call TRBJ1-2, with a possible D match to TRBD1 (5 bases). CDR3 length: 15 amino acids. Germline lookup yields CDR1 SNHLY and CDR2 FYNNEI. Deletions cut 7 bases from V and 5 bases from J, with 20 bases between. The CDR3 loop is CASTPSWQGRYGYTF. DNA of the CDR3: TGTGCCAGCACCCCATCTTGGCAGGGTAGATATGGCTACACCTTC. Looking up the rest from reference TRBV2 and TRBJ1-2 gives the full variable domain: EPEVTQTPSHQVTQMGQEVILRCVPISNHLYFYWYRQILGQKVEFLVSFYNNEISEKSEIFDDQFSVERPDGSNFTLKIRSTKLEDSAMYFCASTPSWQGRYGYTFGSGTRLTVV.

V and J are TRBV6-5 and TRBJ1-3; D remains unclear. V gave up 5 bases and J gave up 4 bases, with 12 bases separating them. The germline V gene encodes CDR1 MNHEY and CDR2 SVGAGI. There are 14 residues in the CDR3. The CDR3 DNA reads TGTGCCAGCAGTAGCTCCGAGGTCGGAAACACCATATATTTT. This encodes CASSSSEVGNTIYF.

This sequence joins TRBV20-1 and TRBJ1-1, with D possibly TRBD1 on 5 matching bases. The germline V gene encodes CDR1 DFQATT and CDR2 SNEGSKA (reference sequence). This CDR3 has 14 residues. V shed 1 base and J shed 5 bases, with 14 bases lying between them. CDR3 DNA: TGCAGTGCTAGAGTGGGGGATTTGACGACTGAAGCTTTCTTT. Amino acids: CSARVGDLTTEAFF.

By share, this clonotype ranks as medium-sized. This chain joins TRBV20-1 and TRBJ1-5, with a weak D call TRBD1 (5 bases). V lost 3 bases to trimming and J lost 0 bases, with 9 bases between them. CDR1 is DFQATT, CDR2 SNEGSKA, per germline (reference sequence). The CDR3 has 14 residues. In DNA, the CDR3 is TGCAGTGCTAGGGACACTCTTAGCAATCAGCCCCAGCATTTT. Its protein is CSARDTLSNQPQHF.

Only one count was recorded for this clonotype. This chain connects TRBV28 to TRBJ2-1; possible D gene TRBD2, 6 bases. CDR3 length equals 10 residues. Germline V gene sequence: CDR1 MDHEN, CDR2 SYDVKM. The germline V and J ends were trimmed by 8 bases and 10 bases, with 9 bases remaining between them. This CDR3 is CASEEGEQFF. The CDR3 bases are TGTGCCAGCGAGGAGGGGGAGCAGTTCTTC.

This clonotype counts as medium-sized. V usage is TRBV20-1 and J usage is TRBJ2-3; 7 bases line up with TRBD2. With V trimmed by 5 bases and J by 4 bases, 9 bases remained unmatched. Germline V gene sequence: CDR1 DFQATT, CDR2 SNEGSKA (reference sequence). CDR3 length equals 14 residues. CDR3 coding DNA: TGCAGTGCTCTCGGACTAGACATCCCAGATACGCAGTATTTT. Translation gives CSALGLDIPDTQYF.

This clonotype was counted once. The CDR3 here is CASSYQQVPNYGYTF. The DNA for the CDR3 is TGTGCCAGCAGTTATCAACAGGTCCCTAACTATGGCTACACCTTC. The chain uses TRBV6-2 or TRBV6-3 and TRBJ1-2, with D maybe TRBD1 (5 bases). V shed 3 bases and J shed 0 bases, with 11 bases lying between them. The V gene's germline CDR1 is MNHEY and CDR2 SVGEGT. This CDR3 is built from 15 residues.

By share, this clonotype ranks as medium-sized. V gene TRBV9 combines with J gene TRBJ1-4; the D gene is possibly TRBD1 (6 bases). The CDR3 has 16 residues. Germline assignment: CDR1 SGDLS and CDR2 YYNGEE. The V and J ends lost 2 bases and 2 bases respectively, with 13 bases between them. The CDR3 bases are TGTGCCAGCAGCGTCACAGGGTATCCGACTAATGAAAAACTGTTTTTT. Translation: CASSVTGYPTNEKLFF.

This clonotype qualifies as medium-sized. This chain connects TRBV9 to TRBJ2-7, with D possibly matching TRBD2 (6 bases). Looked up from germline, CDR1 is SGDLS and CDR2 is YYNGEE. The CDR3 spans 15 residues. The germline V and J ends were trimmed by 0 bases and 5 bases, with 15 bases remaining between them. The DNA for the CDR3 is TGTGCCAGCAGCGTAGGCGGAGGGGAGGACGACGAGCAGTACTTC. Its translation: CASSVGGGEDDEQYF.

This clonotype is medium-sized (0.01 to 0.1%) in the sample. The chain is built from TRBV20-1 and TRBJ1-2; D may be TRBD1 (6 bases). The ends were cut back, 6 bases at V and 8 bases at J, with 16 bases in the middle. This CDR3 region has 12 residues. CDR1 and CDR2 (germline): DFQATT, SNEGSKA (reference sequence). CDR3 amino acids: CSAPIQGRGYTF. CDR3 DNA: TGCAGTGCGCCGATCCAGGGGCGGGGCTACACCTTC.

The rearrangement uses TRBV29-1 and TRBJ1-2; D uncertain. V was clipped by 6 bases and J by 0 bases, with 11 bases between them. Germline values: CDR1 SQVTM, CDR2 ANQGSEA. CDR3 length: 13 residues. CDR3 region: CSVQVISNYGYTF. The DNA of the CDR3 is TGCAGCGTCCAAGTAATTTCTAACTATGGCTACACCTTC.

By its share, this clonotype is medium-sized. The chain recombines TRBV7-2 with TRBJ2-5; maybe TRBD2 (6 bases). V was cut by 2 bases and J by 2 bases, with 15 bases left in between. CDR3 length equals 16 residues. CDR1 is SGHTA, CDR2 FQGNSA, per germline. The chain's CDR3 is CASSLISGPLQETQYF. CDR3 in DNA: TGTGCCAGCAGCTTAATTAGCGGCCCTTTACAAGAGACCCAGTACTTC.

About this clonotype: One junction end disagrees with the germline gene, perhaps due to a read error. The J gene is TRBJ2-3, the V gene TRBV7-9, with D maybe TRBD2 (5 bases). The CDR3 is 15 amino acids. Germline assignment: CDR1 SEHNR and CDR2 FQNEAQ (reference sequence). In DNA, the CDR3 is TGTGCCAACAGCTTAGACGGCGGGTCCGCAGATACGCAGTATTTT. This encodes CANSLDGGSADTQYF.

This chain joins TRBV20-1 and TRBJ2-3, with 11 bases that match TRBD2. CDR1 is DFQATT and CDR2 is SNEGSKA in the germline V gene (reference sequence). CDR3 size: 17 residues. J lost 6 bases, V lost 2 bases, and 13 bases had no gene match. The CDR3 sequence is CSARRLAGGGIGDTQYF. DNA for the CDR3: TGCAGTGCTAGACGGCTAGCGGGAGGTGGTATCGGGGATACGCAGTATTTT.

This clonotype showed up many times. The gene calls are TRBV13 and TRBJ1-1, with 7 bases that match TRBD1. Unmatched junction bases numbered 5, after V lost 1 base and J lost 3 bases. Per the germline V gene, CDR1 is PRHDT and CDR2 is FYEKMQ (reference sequence). The CDR3 extends over 15 amino acids. In DNA, the CDR3 is TGTGCCAGCAGCTTAGACAGGGGTTCGGACACTGAAGCTTTCTTT. As protein: CASSLDRGSDTEAFF.

In its sample, this clonotype was seen a few times. The chain has TRBV11-2 and TRBJ2-2; D not certain. Germline assignment: CDR1 SGHAT and CDR2 FQNNGV. V was cut by 5 bases and J by 6 bases, with 7 bases left in between. The CDR3 spans 12 residues. The CDR3 protein is CASSPGAGELFF. In nucleotides, the CDR3 is TGTGCCAGCAGCCCAGGCGCCGGGGAGCTGTTTTTT.

By sample share, this clonotype is medium-sized. The chain links TRBV6-2 or TRBV6-3 to TRBJ2-2; D not certain. The germline V gene has CDR1 MNHEY and CDR2 SVGEGT. Trimming removed 0 bases at V and 5 bases at J, with 1 base between. The CDR3 contains 12 residues. CDR3 sequence: CASSYSTGELFF. The CDR3 DNA follows: TGTGCCAGCAGTTACTCGACCGGGGAGCTGTTTTTT.